A single sample is the source of the 27 T cell receptor beta chains below, sequenced in a study of T cell responses to AZD1222 COVID-19 vaccine. The protocol was immunoSEQ multiplex PCR, while the TCRdb copy is restricted to in-frame clones and leaves out a portion. This table holds around 160,000 clones, 94% found once. Sequenced here: peripheral blood, sampled 28 days after the second AZD1222 dose. These receptor sequences come from an adult who received the AZD1222 COVID-19 vaccine.

The rearrangement uses TRBV19 and TRBJ2-1; 11 bases align to TRBD1. Germline lookup yields CDR1 LNHDA and CDR2 SQIVND (reference sequence). CDR3 size: 13 residues. V was clipped by 1 base and J by 14 bases; unmatched bases: 4. Here the CDR3 reads CASSIGTGGPKFF. The CDR3 nucleotides are TGTGCCAGTAGTATAGGGACAGGGGGCCCAAAGTTCTTC.

The rearrangement links TRBV5-4 to TRBJ2-3; the D is unclear. Germline V gene sequence: CDR1 SGHNT, CDR2 YYREEE (reference sequence). CDR3 length equals 15 residues. Trimming took off 6 bases at V and 4 bases at J, with 18 bases between the two ends. The CDR3 bases are TGTGCCAGCACCTCCCAGTCGCGTGCCCCAGATACGCAGTATTTT. Translation: CASTSQSRAPDTQYF.

The chain employs TRBV6-2 or TRBV6-3 and TRBJ2-1; 11 bases fit TRBD2. Trimming at V came to 4 bases and at J to 7 bases, leaving 18 bases not matched to a gene. CDR1 and CDR2 (germline): MNHEY, SVGEGT. CDR3 length: 19 residues. DNA of the CDR3: TGTGCCAGCAGTTTTAATCCCTATAGCGGGAGGGCCGATTATAATGAGCAGTTCTTC. Protein sequence: CASSFNPYSGRADYNEQFF.

This chain joins TRBV7-2 and TRBJ1-2; D remains unclear. The length of the CDR3 is 13 residues. Germline CDR1 SGHTA, CDR2 FQGNSA. Trimming left V 5 bases short and J 6 bases short, with 13 bases between. CDR3 nucleotides: TGTGCCAGCAGCGGCCGACAAAAGAATGGCTACACCTTC. It specifies CASSGRQKNGYTF.

This chain uses TRBV3-1 (or the pseudogene TRBV3-2) with TRBJ2-1; D is undetermined. Germline CDR1 is LGHDT and CDR2 is YNNKEL (reference sequence). The CDR3 consists of 14 residues. Trimming cost V 4 bases and J 1 base, with 8 bases left between them. The CDR3 loop is CASSRRASYNEQFF. Here the CDR3 DNA reads TGTGCCAGCAGCCGTCGGGCTTCCTACAATGAGCAGTTCTTC.

This rearrangement joins TRBV19 to TRBJ1-5; D gene ambiguous. The ends were cut back, 10 bases at V and 0 bases at J, with 16 bases in the middle. The germline gives CDR1 LNHDA, CDR2 SQIVND (reference sequence). The CDR3 sequence is 15 residues long. CDR3 DNA: TGTGCCACTAGAGTAGGTGGGTATAGCAATCAGCCCCAGCATTTT. This codes for CATRVGGYSNQPQHF.

The chain has TRBV5-8 and TRBJ2-7; 10 bases are shared with TRBD2. Germline V lookup: CDR1 SGHTS, CDR2 YDEGEE. After removal of 4 bases from V and 4 bases from J, the junction contained 8 bases not matched to a gene. CDR3 length equals 15 residues. The CDR3 loop is CASSVSSGSLYEQYF. CDR3 nucleotide sequence: TGTGCCAGCAGCGTATCTAGCGGGAGCCTTTACGAGCAGTACTTC.

The chain employs TRBV7-9 and TRBJ1-6, with TRBD1 as a possible D gene (5 bases). The V end lost 5 bases, the J end lost 4 bases, and 21 bases lay between the germline ends. This CDR3 contains 18 residues. Germline CDR1 SEHNR, CDR2 FQNEAQ (reference sequence). The CDR3: CASSVGVGWISYNSPLHF. DNA of the CDR3: TGTGCCAGCAGCGTAGGGGTCGGATGGATTTCTTATAATTCACCCCTCCACTTT.

This chain connects TRBV5-1 to TRBJ1-3, with 8 positions matching TRBD1. Germline CDR1 and CDR2: SGHRS and YFSETQ. Trimming removed 0 bases from V and 3 bases from J; junction bases left unmatched: 5. The CDR3 loop spans 16 amino acids. The CDR3 DNA sequence: TGCGCCAGCAGCTTGGGGGCAGGGGGCTATGGAAACACCATATATTTT. It yields the protein CASSLGAGGYGNTIYF.

The genes are TRBV7-9 and TRBJ1-1; possibly TRBD1 for D (5 bases). V lost 5 bases and J lost 8, with 18 bases in between. The CDR3 loop spans 14 amino acids. CDR1 is SEHNR and CDR2 is FQNEAQ in the germline V gene (reference sequence). This chain's CDR3 is CASSQTGAGAEAFF. The CDR3 nucleotides read TGTGCCAGCAGCCAAACAGGAGCTGGGGCCGAAGCTTTCTTT.

This clone showed up just once. The chain joins TRBV4-3 to TRBJ1-1, with 8 bases that match TRBD1. After removal of 0 bases from V and 3 bases from J, the junction contained 9 bases not matched to a gene. Germline V CDR1 and CDR2: LGHNA, YSLEER. This CDR3 spans 17 amino acids. The CDR3 sequence: CASSQEGVTGEDTEAFF. The CDR3 nucleotides are TGCGCCAGCAGCCAAGAAGGAGTGACAGGGGAAGACACTGAAGCTTTCTTT.

The chain links TRBV12-3 or TRBV12-4 to TRBJ1-1; no definite D call. V lost 6 bases and J lost 7, with 15 bases in between. The CDR3 covers 13 residues. The CDR3 is CASRSEIDGEAFF. DNA of the CDR3: TGTGCCAGCAGATCCGAGATTGACGGTGAAGCTTTCTTT.

The sample holds one count of this clone. V gene TRBV28 combines with J gene TRBJ2-7, with TRBD1 matching 10 bases. The junction had 6 bases not matched to a gene; V was cut back by 4 bases and J by 3 bases. The germline V gene encodes CDR1 MDHEN and CDR2 SYDVKM. The CDR3 consists of 15 residues. The CDR3 region has the DNA TGTGCCAGCAGTTCCGGGACAGGGGCAATCTACGAGCAGTACTTC. As protein: CASSSGTGAIYEQYF.

J is TRBJ2-1 and V is TRBV4-2, with TRBD2 matching over 11 bases. V lost 0 bases, J lost 11 bases, and 12 bases stayed unmatched. CDR1 and CDR2 (germline): LGHNA, YNFKEQ. The CDR3 is 17 amino acids. The CDR3 spells CASSQDSLGLAGGQQFF. The CDR3 DNA sequence: TGTGCCAGCAGCCAAGATAGTCTAGGTCTAGCGGGAGGCCAGCAGTTCTTC.

V is TRBV6-5 and J is TRBJ2-7; maybe TRBD2 (5 bases). The ends were cut back, 1 base at V and 6 bases at J, with 13 bases in the middle. The germline CDR1 and CDR2 sequences are MNHEY and SVGAGI. The CDR3 contains 14 residues. In DNA, the CDR3 is TGTGCCAGCAGTTACTTCGAGGGATCAGGCGAGCAGTACTTC. It codes for CASSYFEGSGEQYF.

This chain links TRBV7-6 with TRBJ2-3, with 13 bases matching TRBD2. Trimming took 1 base from V and 4 from J; bases not matched to a gene: 5. This CDR3 is built from 17 residues. CDR1 SGHVS and CDR2 FNYEAQ come from the germline V gene. The CDR3 here is CASSLGGTSGAADTQYF. The CDR3 nucleotides are TGTGCCAGCAGCTTAGGTGGGACTAGCGGGGCGGCAGATACGCAGTATTTT. Variable domain in full (rest from reference TRBV7-6 and TRBJ2-3): GAGVSQSPRYKVTKRGQDVALRCDPISGHVSLYWYRQALGQGPEFLTYFNYEAQQDKSGLPNDRFSAERPEGSISTLTIQRTEQRDSAMYRCASSLGGTSGAADTQYFGPGTRLTVL.

The chain joins TRBV6-1 to TRBJ2-7, with D uncertain. The CDR3 spans 14 residues. The V gene lost 0 bases and the J gene lost 1 base, with 7 bases spanning the gap. In germline, CDR1 is MNHNS, CDR2 SASEGT. The CDR3 is CASSEASVSYEQYF. The CDR3 DNA reads as TGTGCCAGCAGTGAAGCTTCAGTATCCTACGAGCAGTACTTC.

The chain couples TRBV10-1 to TRBJ2-5; TRBD2 matches at 7 bases. This CDR3 has 15 amino acids. The germline V gene has CDR1 WNHNN and CDR2 SYGVQD (reference sequence). V shed 7 bases and J 5 bases; nucleotides not matched to a gene: 13. CDR3 amino acids: CASTTGGGSEETQYF. The CDR3 DNA reads TGCGCCAGCACTACCGGAGGCGGGAGTGAGGAGACCCAGTACTTC.

This clone was recorded only once. This chain's CDR3 is CASSLGLRADTDTQYF. CDR3 sequence (DNA): TGTGCCAGCAGTTTGGGGCTGAGGGCGGACACAGATACGCAGTATTTT. The chain is built from TRBV28 and TRBJ2-3; perhaps D is TRBD1 or TRBD2 (5 bases each). V dropped 3 bases and J dropped 2 bases, with 15 bases sitting between them. This CDR3 has 16 amino acids. Germline V gene sequence: CDR1 MDHEN, CDR2 SYDVKM.

V gene TRBV9 combines with J gene TRBJ2-1, with D maybe TRBD2 (6 bases). The germline V gene encodes CDR1 SGDLS and CDR2 YYNGEE. This CDR3 is built from 12 residues. V was pared by 0 bases and J by 10 bases, with 8 bases between. In nucleotides, the CDR3 is TGTGCCAGCAGCGTAGGGGAGGACGAGCAGTTCTTC. Its translation: CASSVGEDEQFF.

The CDR3 DNA reads as TGCGCCAGCAGCTCCCGCGAGGCACTTAATGAAAAACTGTTTTTT. It codes for CASSSREALNEKLFF. The V and J genes are TRBV5-1 and TRBJ1-4; D is unclear. V was cut by 3 bases and J by 4 bases, with 13 bases left in between. The CDR3 totals 15 residues. Per germline, CDR1 SGHRS and CDR2 YFSETQ.

The rearrangement uses TRBV5-4 and TRBJ2-7, with 7 positions matching TRBD1. The CDR3 extends over 13 amino acids. Per the germline V gene, CDR1 is SGHNT and CDR2 is YYREEE (reference sequence). The V segment lost 4 bases and the J segment 3 bases; nucleotides outside the gene matches: 4. Written as DNA, the CDR3 is TGTGCCAGCAGCCGACAGGGTAGCTACGAGCAGTACTTC. Translating gives CASSRQGSYEQYF.

V and J are TRBV29-1 and TRBJ1-5, with D perhaps TRBD1 (5 bases). This CDR3 contains 13 residues. V gave up 4 bases and J gave up 4 bases, with 11 bases separating them. From germline, CDR1 is SQVTM and CDR2 ANQGSEA. The CDR3 sequence is CSVGRGLNQPQHF. In nucleotides, the CDR3 is TGCAGCGTTGGACGGGGCCTTAATCAGCCCCAGCATTTT.

The V and J genes are TRBV6-6 and TRBJ1-4; D not resolved. V was clipped by 5 bases and J by 8 bases, with 9 bases between them. This CDR3 is 12 amino acids long. Per the germline V gene, CDR1 is MNHNY and CDR2 is SVGAGI (reference sequence). Here the CDR3 reads CASSTRSEKLFF. CDR3 bases: TGTGCCAGCAGTACCCGGAGCGAAAAACTGTTTTTT.

The rearrangement links TRBV2 to TRBJ2-1, with TRBD2 matching over 7 bases. Germline V gene lookup returns CDR1 SNHLY and CDR2 FYNNEI. After removal of 6 bases from V and 8 bases from J, the junction contained 19 bases not matched to a gene. The CDR3 totals 17 residues. Here the CDR3 DNA reads TGTGCCAGCAGCGAACTCCCGGGACTACAGGTTGTGGATGAGCAGTTCTTC. Translating gives CASSELPGLQVVDEQFF.

This chain links TRBV7-8 with TRBJ1-4, with TRBD1 identical over 8 bases. The CDR3 spans 18 residues. The germline V gene encodes CDR1 SGHVS and CDR2 FQNEAQ. V trimming: 5 bases; J trimming: 7 bases; junction bases outside the gene matches: 18. DNA for the CDR3: TGTGCCAGCAGCCCACTTCCAATGCAGGGGGCCTCGGGTGAAAAACTGTTTTTT. It specifies CASSPLPMQGASGEKLFF.

The chain combines TRBV11-2 with TRBJ1-1; no clear D. CDR3 length: 10 residues. V lost 6 bases, J lost 6 bases, and 5 bases lay in between. Germline CDR1 and CDR2: SGHAT and FQNNGV. The CDR3 bases are TGTGCCAGCAGGGAGCCTGAAGCTTTCTTT. It yields the protein CASREPEAFF.